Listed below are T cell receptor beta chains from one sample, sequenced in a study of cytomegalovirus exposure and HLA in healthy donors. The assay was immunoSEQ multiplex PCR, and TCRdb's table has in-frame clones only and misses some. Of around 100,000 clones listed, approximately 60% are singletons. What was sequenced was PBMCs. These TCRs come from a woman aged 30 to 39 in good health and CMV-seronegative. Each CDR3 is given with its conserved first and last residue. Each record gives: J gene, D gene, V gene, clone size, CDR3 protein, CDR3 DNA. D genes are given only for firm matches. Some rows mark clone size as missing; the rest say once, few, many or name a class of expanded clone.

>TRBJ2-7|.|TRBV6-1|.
CASSARQTYEQYF
TGTGCCAGCAGTGCCAGACAGACCTACGAGCAGTACTTC
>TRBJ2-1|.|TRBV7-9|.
CASSLGSSADEQFF
TGTGCCAGCAGCTTAGGAAGTAGCGCGGATGAGCAGTTCTTC
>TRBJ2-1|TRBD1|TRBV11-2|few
CASSLEGTASSEQFF
TGTGCCAGCAGCTTAGAAGGGACAGCTTCGTCCGAGCAGTTCTTC
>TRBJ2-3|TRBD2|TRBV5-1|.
CASSLLASGDTDTQYF
TGCGCCAGCAGCTTGTTGGCTAGCGGGGATACAGATACGCAGTATTTT
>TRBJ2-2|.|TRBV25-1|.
CASSESREFTGELFF
TGTGCCAGCAGTGAATCAAGAGAGTTCACCGGGGAGCTGTTTTTT
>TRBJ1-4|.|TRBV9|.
CASSVALGQDEKLFF
TGTGCCAGCAGCGTTGCGCTGGGTCAGGATGAAAAACTGTTTTTT
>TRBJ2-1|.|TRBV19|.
CASSAEGGSYNEQFF
TGTGCCAGTAGTGCGGAGGGAGGCTCCTACAATGAGCAGTTCTTC
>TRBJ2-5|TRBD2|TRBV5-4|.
CASSLGIAGLGETQYF
TGTGCCAGCAGCTTGGGGATAGCGGGATTAGGTGAGACCCAGTACTTC
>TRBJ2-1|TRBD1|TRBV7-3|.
CASSFGQGAGEQFF
TGTGCCAGCAGCTTTGGACAGGGGGCAGGTGAGCAGTTCTTC
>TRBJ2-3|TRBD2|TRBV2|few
CASSEVGLASTDTQYF
TGTGCCAGCAGTGAAGTGGGACTAGCAAGCACAGATACGCAGTATTTT
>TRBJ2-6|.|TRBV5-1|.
CASKEGTGANVLTF
TGCGCCAGCAAAGAGGGAACAGGGGCCAACGTCCTGACTTTC
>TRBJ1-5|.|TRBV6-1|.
CASSGPGNQPQHF
TGTGCCAGCAGTGGCCCGGGGAATCAGCCCCAGCATTTT
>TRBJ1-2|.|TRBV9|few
CASSVEVRGTRGYTF
TGTGCCAGCAGCGTAGAGGTCAGGGGAACGCGCGGCTACACCTTC
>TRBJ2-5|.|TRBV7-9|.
CASSLVVLDATQYF
TGTGCCAGCAGCTTAGTGGTACTAGACGCGACCCAGTACTTC
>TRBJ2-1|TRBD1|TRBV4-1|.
CASSQESNRGPNDEQFF
TGCGCCAGCAGCCAAGAATCAAACAGGGGGCCTAACGATGAGCAGTTCTTC
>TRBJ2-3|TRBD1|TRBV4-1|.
CASSQARTGGTDTQYF
TGCGCCAGCAGCCAAGCCAGGACAGGGGGCACAGATACGCAGTATTTT
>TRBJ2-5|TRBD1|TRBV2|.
CASRDRDGETQYF
TGTGCCAGCAGGGACAGGGATGGCGAGACCCAGTACTTC
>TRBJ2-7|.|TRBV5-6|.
CASKTSGALYEQYF
TGTGCCAGCAAGACTTCAGGGGCTCTCTACGAGCAGTACTTC
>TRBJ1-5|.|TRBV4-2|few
CASSQGKTGLNQPQHF
TGTGCCAGCAGCCAAGGGAAGACAGGTCTCAATCAGCCCCAGCATTTT
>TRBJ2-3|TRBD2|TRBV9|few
CASSALTSGSSDTQYF
TGTGCCAGCAGCGCCCTGACTAGCGGGAGTTCAGATACGCAGTATTTT
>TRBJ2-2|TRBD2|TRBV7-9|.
CASSLRLAGGNTGELFF
TGTGCCAGCAGCTTAAGACTAGCGGGAGGGAACACCGGGGAGCTGTTTTTT
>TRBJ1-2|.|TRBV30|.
CAWSVRGYYGYTF
TGTGCCTGGAGTGTACGGGGGTACTATGGCTACACCTTC
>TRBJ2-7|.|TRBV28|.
CASRRGYEQYF
TGTGCCAGCCGGCGGGGATACGAGCAGTACTTC
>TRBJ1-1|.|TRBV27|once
CASSLAGLNTEAFF
TGTGCCAGCAGTTTGGCAGGCCTGAACACTGAAGCTTTCTTT
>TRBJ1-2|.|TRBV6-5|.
CASSFLRENGAYGYTF
TGTGCCAGCAGTTTCCTTAGGGAGAACGGAGCCTATGGCTACACCTTC
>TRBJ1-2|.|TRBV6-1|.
CASSESGVGYTF
TGTGCCAGCAGTGAATCAGGGGTTGGCTACACCTTC
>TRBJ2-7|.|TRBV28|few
CASSGDSFSYEQYF
TGTGCCAGCAGCGGGGACTCCTTCTCCTACGAGCAGTACTTC
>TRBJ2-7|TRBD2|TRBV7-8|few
CASSSTSGRREQYF
TGTGCCAGCAGTTCTACTAGCGGGAGGCGCGAGCAGTACTTC
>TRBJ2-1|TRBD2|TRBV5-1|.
CASSLAGTSGRANEQFF
TGCGCCAGCAGCTTGGCCGGGACTAGCGGGAGGGCCAATGAGCAGTTCTTC
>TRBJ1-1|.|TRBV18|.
CASSPPSRGIGRTEAFF
TGTGCCAGCTCACCACCTTCCAGGGGAATCGGTCGGACTGAAGCTTTCTTT
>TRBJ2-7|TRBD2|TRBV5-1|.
CASSLAALAGAYEQYF
TGCGCCAGCAGCTTGGCGGCGCTAGCGGGAGCTTACGAGCAGTACTTC
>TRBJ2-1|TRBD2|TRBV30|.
CASKNTEVASGRGYNEQFF
TGTGCCTCGAAGAACACGGAGGTGGCTAGCGGGAGGGGTTACAATGAGCAGTTCTTC
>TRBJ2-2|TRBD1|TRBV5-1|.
CASSSPTGGVTGELFF
TGCGCCAGCAGCTCGCCGACAGGGGGAGTTACCGGGGAGCTGTTTTTT
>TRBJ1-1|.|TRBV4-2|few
CASSQAKNTEAFF
TGTGCCAGCAGCCAAGCAAAGAACACTGAAGCTTTCTTT
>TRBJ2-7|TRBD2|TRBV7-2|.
CASSLLTLAGRSTYYEQYF
TGTGCCAGCAGCTTATTAACCCTAGCGGGAAGATCAACTTACTACGAGCAGTACTTC
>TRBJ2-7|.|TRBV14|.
CASSQRSGDYEQYF
TGTGCCAGCAGCCAAAGAAGCGGAGATTACGAGCAGTACTTC
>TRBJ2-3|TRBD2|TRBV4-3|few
CASSPTSGSSADTQYF
TGCGCCAGCAGCCCGACTAGCGGGAGCTCAGCAGATACGCAGTATTTT
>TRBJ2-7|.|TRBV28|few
CASSGPRGVDF
TGTGCCAGCAGTGGCCCCAGGGGAGTTGACTTC
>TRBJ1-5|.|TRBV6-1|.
CASSELRPAGDQPQHF
TGTGCCAGCAGTGAACTTAGGCCAGCGGGGGATCAGCCCCAGCATTTT
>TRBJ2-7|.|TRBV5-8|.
CASSRGLSSYEQYF
TGTGCCAGCAGCCGGGGTTTATCCTCCTACGAGCAGTACTTC
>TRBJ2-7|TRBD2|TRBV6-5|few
CASRNGRSYEQYF
TGTGCCAGCAGAAACGGGAGGTCCTACGAGCAGTACTTC
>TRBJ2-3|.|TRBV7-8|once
CASSLEGGGDGDTQYF
TGTGCCAGCAGCTTAGAGGGCGGAGGGGATGGAGATACGCAGTATTTT
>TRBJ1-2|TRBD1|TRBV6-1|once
CASSLYRGRDGYTF
TGTGCCAGCAGTTTATACAGGGGGCGCGATGGCTACACCTTC
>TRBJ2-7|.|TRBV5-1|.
CASSPHRDGSYEQYF
TGCGCCAGCAGCCCGCACAGGGATGGCTCCTACGAGCAGTACTTC
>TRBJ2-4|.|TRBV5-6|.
CASSALGITNIQYF
TGTGCCAGCAGCGCCCTGGGCATCACGAACATTCAGTACTTC
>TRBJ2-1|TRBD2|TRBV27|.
CASSLSGGRRGEQFF
TGTGCCAGCAGTTTATCAGGCGGGAGGCGGGGTGAGCAGTTCTTC
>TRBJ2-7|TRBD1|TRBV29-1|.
CSVMQGQGSYEQYF
TGCAGCGTGATGCAAGGACAGGGCTCCTACGAGCAGTACTTC
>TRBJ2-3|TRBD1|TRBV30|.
CAWSPGGARADTQYF
TGTGCCTGGAGTCCAGGGGGAGCACGTGCGGATACGCAGTATTTT
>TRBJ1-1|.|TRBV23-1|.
CAGRGVGAEAFF
TGCGCCGGTCGCGGGGTTGGGGCTGAAGCTTTCTTT
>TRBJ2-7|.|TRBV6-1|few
CASSDNSYEQYF
TGTGCCAGCAGTGACAACTCCTACGAGCAGTACTTC
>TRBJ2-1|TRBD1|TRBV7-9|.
CASRSPGQGVNEQFF
TGTGCCAGCAGGTCACCGGGACAGGGAGTAAATGAGCAGTTCTTC
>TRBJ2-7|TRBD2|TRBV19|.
CASSPRTSAVGEQYF
TGTGCCAGTAGCCCTCGGACTAGCGCGGTGGGGGAGCAGTACTTC
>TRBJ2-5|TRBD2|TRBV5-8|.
CASSRGLAGGETQYF
TGTGCCAGCAGCAGGGGACTAGCGGGAGGAGAGACCCAGTACTTC
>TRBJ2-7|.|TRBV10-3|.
CAISDYQTYEQYF
TGTGCCATCAGTGACTATCAAACCTACGAGCAGTACTTC
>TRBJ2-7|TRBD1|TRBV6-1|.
CASSVSTGGGYEQYF
TGTGCCAGCAGTGTTTCGACAGGGGGGGGGTACGAGCAGTACTTC
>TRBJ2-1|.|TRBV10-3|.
CAISDSSRVNEQFF
TGTGCCATCAGTGACTCGTCCCGCGTCAATGAGCAGTTCTTC
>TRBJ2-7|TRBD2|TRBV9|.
CASSVEREGVYEQYF
TGTGCCAGCAGCGTAGAGCGGGAGGGCGTATACGAGCAGTACTTC
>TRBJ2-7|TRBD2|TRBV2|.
CASRTGGHEQYF
TGTGCCAGCAGAACGGGGGGGCACGAGCAGTACTTC
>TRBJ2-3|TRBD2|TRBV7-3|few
CASSLLAGASTDTQYF
TGTGCCAGCAGCTTACTAGCGGGAGCTAGCACAGATACGCAGTATTTT